A single sample gave rise to the 30 T cell receptor beta chains below, sequenced in a study of blood T cell repertoires in COVID-19. Repertoires were generated with immunoSEQ multiplex PCR, while TCRdb's copy carries only in-frame clones and drops some. The sample records roughly 280,000 clones, 70% to 90% being singletons. Sequenced input: peripheral blood. These receptors originate from a woman in her seventies with acute or convalescent COVID-19.

Only one count was recorded for this clone. The chain recombines TRBV15 with TRBJ1-3; weak D call: TRBD1 (5 bases). The ends were cut back, 2 bases at V and 0 bases at J, with 8 bases in the middle. The germline V gene encodes CDR1 LNHNV and CDR2 YYDKDF (reference sequence). This CDR3 has 15 amino acids. The CDR3 DNA follows: TGTGCCACCAGCAGAAGCACAGGCTCTGGAAACACCATATATTTT. Its translation is CATSRSTGSGNTIYF.

The chain joins TRBV5-6 to TRBJ2-5; unclear D gene. Germline values: CDR1 SGHDT, CDR2 YYEEEE. CDR3 length equals 16 residues. Trimming took off 5 bases at V and 5 bases at J, with 22 bases between the two ends. The CDR3 spells CASRSEKIRVSETQYF. CDR3 nucleotides: TGTGCCAGCAGATCGGAGAAAATACGGGTGTCGGAGACCCAGTACTTC.

J is TRBJ1-2 and V is TRBV25-1; a possible D gene is TRBD1 (6 bases). Trimming took 6 bases from V and 3 from J, leaving 11 bases between them. The length of the CDR3 is 13 residues. In germline, CDR1 is MGHDK, CDR2 SYGVNS. The CDR3 here is CASSQPGDYGYTF. CDR3 in DNA: TGTGCCAGCAGCCAACCAGGGGACTATGGCTACACCTTC.

The chain has TRBV14 and TRBJ1-4, with unresolved D. The CDR3 spans 14 residues. V lost 4 bases, J lost 8 bases, and 14 bases lay in between. Germline assignment: CDR1 SGHDN and CDR2 FVKESK. CDR3 DNA sequence: TGTGCCAGCAGCCCTCGACAAGGGAGCGAAAAACTGTTTTTT. Encoded protein: CASSPRQGSEKLFF.

J is TRBJ1-3 and V is TRBV6-5; D unclear. The V gene's germline CDR1 is MNHEY and CDR2 SVGAGI. Trimming removed 8 bases at V and 2 bases at J, with 10 bases between. The CDR3 has 13 residues. The CDR3 sequence is CASSWSAGNTIYF. The CDR3 nucleotides read TGTGCCAGCTCGTGGAGTGCTGGAAACACCATATATTTT.

The rearrangement links TRBV7-3 to TRBJ2-2, with D perhaps TRBD1 (6 bases). In germline, CDR1 is SGHTA, CDR2 FQGTGA. CDR3 length: 14 amino acids. The V end was cut by 2 bases, the J end by 4 bases, with 8 bases between. The CDR3 reads CASSLAGATGELFF. CDR3 DNA: TGTGCCAGCAGCTTAGCAGGGGCCACCGGGGAGCTGTTTTTT.

The rearrangement links TRBV13 to TRBJ2-3; 7 bases are shared with TRBD2. The germline V gene has CDR1 PRHDT and CDR2 FYEKMQ (reference sequence). The V segment lost 3 bases and the J segment 4 bases; nucleotides outside the gene matches: 1. The CDR3 is 13 amino acids. DNA for the CDR3: TGTGCCAGCAGCTTGAGCGGGGCAGATACGCAGTATTTT. It translates to CASSLSGADTQYF.

The rearrangement uses TRBV3-1 (or the pseudogene TRBV3-2) and TRBJ2-1; 9 bases are shared with TRBD1. The CDR3 spans 21 residues. The germline gives CDR1 LGHDT, CDR2 YNNKEL (reference sequence). Trimming cost V 4 bases and J 5 bases; bases outside gene matches: 24. DNA for the CDR3: TGTGCCAGCAGCCTCGGGACAGGGAGAGTCGTACTGAGGGGCCGGCACAATGAGCAGTTCTTC. It encodes CASSLGTGRVVLRGRHNEQFF.

The V gene is TRBV19, the J gene TRBJ2-3; 11 bases are shared with TRBD1. This CDR3 is built from 16 residues. Germline values: CDR1 LNHDA, CDR2 SQIVND (reference sequence). The junction had 6 bases not matched to a gene; V was cut back by 1 base and J by 6 bases. CDR3: CASSIVGTGGLDTQYF. The CDR3 DNA is TGTGCCAGTAGTATAGTCGGGACAGGGGGATTGGATACGCAGTATTTT. The complete variable domain, with remaining parts taken from reference TRBV19 and TRBJ2-3, reads DGGITQSPKYLFRKEGQNVTLSCEQNLNHDAMYWYRQDPGQGLRLIYYSQIVNDFQKGDIAEGYSVSREKKESFPLTVTSAQKNPTAFYLCASSIVGTGGLDTQYFGPGTRLTVL.

This clone has only a few counts. The chain recombines TRBV6-5 with TRBJ2-5; no reliable D call. The CDR3 is made up of 14 amino acids. Germline CDR1 is MNHEY and CDR2 is SVGAGI. Between the trimmed V and J ends, which lost 5 bases and 2 bases, there was a span of 12 bases. As DNA, the CDR3 is TGTGCCAGCAGTCTACGGTTGACTCAAGAGACCCAGTACTTC. This translates into CASSLRLTQETQYF.

The chain employs TRBV11-2 and TRBJ1-4; tentative D call: TRBD1 (6 bases). This CDR3 comprises 17 residues. Germline loops: CDR1 SGHAT, CDR2 FQNNGV. V lost 0 bases and J 1 base, leaving 12 bases between the germline ends. CDR3 sequence (DNA): TGTGCCAGCAGCTTAGAATGGACGACAGGAACTAATGAAAAACTGTTTTTT. Translation gives CASSLEWTTGTNEKLFF.

Only a few counts were recorded for this clone. The chain employs TRBV28 and TRBJ1-2, with a possible D match to TRBD1 (6 bases). CDR1 is MDHEN, CDR2 SYDVKM, per germline. Trimming removed 2 bases at V and 4 bases at J, with 23 bases between. The CDR3 contains 18 residues. The CDR3 nucleotides are TGTGCCAGCAGTTTACCCAGGAGCGGACCTCAGGGGACCTATGGCTACACCTTC. This encodes CASSLPRSGPQGTYGYTF.

The chain combines TRBV2 with TRBJ1-6; TRBD1 might be the D (5 bases). V lost 5 bases to trimming and J lost 8 bases, with 22 bases between them. The CDR3 contains 17 residues. In germline, CDR1 is SNHLY, CDR2 FYNNEI. The CDR3 DNA reads as TGTGCCAGCAGTCTAACCGGGGGAGCTGATATAGATTCACCCCTCCACTTT. This sequence encodes CASSLTGGADIDSPLHF.

The gene calls are TRBV4-1 and TRBJ2-3; a possible D gene is TRBD2 (6 bases). V lost 3 bases to trimming and J lost 7 bases, with 8 bases between them. CDR1 is MGHRA and CDR2 is YSYEKL in the germline V gene. This CDR3 has 12 residues. The chain's CDR3 is CASSQTRNTQYF. In DNA form, the CDR3 reads TGCGCCAGCAGCCAGACTAGAAATACGCAGTATTTT.

The CDR3 DNA sequence: TGTGCCCAGGGGGAGTATAATTCACCCCTCCACTTT. Its translation: CAQGEYNSPLHF. The rearrangement joins TRBV30 to TRBJ1-6; 7 bases are shared with TRBD1. J lost 4 bases, V lost 8 bases, and 2 bases had no gene match. The length of the CDR3 is 12 residues. Per the germline V gene, CDR1 is GTSNPN and CDR2 is SVGIG (reference sequence).

The J gene is TRBJ1-2, the V gene TRBV6-5; D perhaps matches TRBD1 (5 bases). Germline V gene lookup returns CDR1 MNHEY and CDR2 SVGAGI. The ends were cut back, 11 bases at V and 8 bases at J, with 21 bases in the middle. This CDR3 contains 13 residues. The CDR3 region is CACEPPGGAGYTF. DNA of the CDR3: TGTGCCTGTGAACCTCCCGGGGGAGCAGGCTACACCTTC.

The chain joins TRBV3-1 (or the pseudogene TRBV3-2) to TRBJ2-1; 8 bases line up with TRBD2. Per germline, CDR1 LGHDT and CDR2 YNNKEL (reference sequence). Trimming took 4 bases from V and 7 from J; bases not matched to a gene: 9. The CDR3 runs to 15 residues. The CDR3 loop reads CASSLGAGVWNEQFF. The DNA of the CDR3 is TGTGCCAGCAGCCTGGGAGCGGGGGTTTGGAATGAGCAGTTCTTC.

The V gene is TRBV12-3 or TRBV12-4, the J gene TRBJ1-3, with 7 positions matching TRBD1. CDR3 size: 13 residues. The trim removed 10 bases at V and 5 bases at J, leaving 8 bases unmatched. The CDR3 region has the DNA TGTGCCATCAAGGGGACAGAGAGAAACACCATATATTTT. It is translated as CAIKGTERNTIYF.

This clone was detected only a few times. This chain uses TRBV12-3 or TRBV12-4 with TRBJ1-1; D ambiguous. The CDR3 length is 12 residues. Trimming cost V 6 bases and J 8 bases, with 13 bases left between them. The CDR3 sequence: CASSLTAMEAFF. The CDR3 DNA sequence: TGTGCCAGCAGCCTTACTGCGATGGAAGCTTTCTTT.

This sequence joins TRBV29-1 and TRBJ2-3, with 8 bases fitting TRBD1. The germline CDR1 and CDR2 sequences are SQVTM and ANQGSEA. With 5 bases clipped from V and 3 bases from J, the junction kept 13 bases outside the gene matches. This CDR3 contains 16 residues. CDR3 residues: CSVPGGRGLFTDTQYF. Here the CDR3 DNA reads TGCAGCGTTCCCGGGGGCAGGGGGCTTTTTACAGATACGCAGTATTTT.

The chain employs TRBV12-3 or TRBV12-4 and TRBJ2-1; D gene unclear. The CDR3 has 11 residues. Trimming removed 4 bases at V and 6 bases at J, with 4 bases between. The CDR3 bases are TGTGCCAGCAGTTCGGGCAATGAGCAGTTCTTC. It yields the protein CASSSGNEQFF.

The chain recombines TRBV28 with TRBJ2-7; 12 nucleotides line up with TRBD2. The V and J ends lost 6 bases and 4 bases, in that order; junction bases with no gene match: 7. Per the germline V gene, CDR1 is MDHEN and CDR2 is SYDVKM. This CDR3 region has 15 residues. CDR3 nucleotides: TGTGCCAGCAGGCCCTCTAGCGGGGGGGCATACGAGCAGTACTTC. It specifies CASRPSSGGAYEQYF.

The chain is built from TRBV20-1 and TRBJ2-3; tentatively, D is TRBD2 (5 bases). Between the trimmed V and J ends, which lost 3 bases and 7 bases, there was a span of 5 bases. Per the germline V gene, CDR1 is DFQATT and CDR2 is SNEGSKA (reference sequence). The CDR3 has 10 amino acids. CDR3 amino acids: CSASGNTQYF. The CDR3 DNA reads TGCAGTGCTAGCGGGAATACGCAGTATTTT.

The chain links TRBV6-1 to TRBJ1-5; D unclear. Germline CDR1 MNHNS, CDR2 SASEGT. CDR3 length: 13 residues. Trimming took 2 bases from V and 4 from J, leaving 6 bases between them. The CDR3 protein is CASSEPGNQPQHF. The CDR3 coding sequence is TGTGCCAGCAGTGAACCGGGGAATCAGCCCCAGCATTTT.

The V call is TRBV19, the J call TRBJ1-6, with 7 bases that match TRBD1. V was clipped by 0 bases and J by 7 bases; unmatched bases: 6. Germline V gives CDR1 LNHDA, CDR2 SQIVND (reference sequence). The CDR3 has 16 residues. CDR3 nucleotides: TGTGCCAGTAGTATAGATCTCACAGGGGCAAATTCACCCCTCCACTTT. It is translated as CASSIDLTGANSPLHF.

The rearrangement uses TRBV12-3 or TRBV12-4 and TRBJ2-5; TRBD1 matches 7 bases. CDR3 length equals 13 residues. The trim removed 8 bases at V and 3 bases at J, leaving 6 bases unmatched. The CDR3 protein is CASGDRAEETQYF. CDR3 nucleotides: TGTGCCAGCGGAGACAGGGCCGAAGAGACCCAGTACTTC.

In its sample, this clone was seen once. The J gene is TRBJ1-2, the V gene TRBV12-3 or TRBV12-4; no definite D call. The V end lost 2 bases, the J end lost 8 bases, and 12 bases lay between the germline ends. The CDR3 runs 13 residues. As DNA, the CDR3 is TGTGCCAGCAGTTTAATTCTGGGCAGCGGCTACACCTTC. Amino acid sequence: CASSLILGSGYTF.

The rearrangement joins TRBV4-1 to TRBJ1-5; perhaps TRBD1 as D (5 bases). The V and J ends lost 6 bases and 4 bases respectively, with 13 bases between them. CDR3 length: 14 amino acids. Germline loops: CDR1 MGHRA, CDR2 YSYEKL. DNA of the CDR3: TGCGCCAGCAGTCTGGGGGGGGGAAATCAGCCCCAGCATTTT. It translates to CASSLGGGNQPQHF.

The V call is TRBV7-9, the J call TRBJ1-1; 8 nucleotides match TRBD1. The V gene end was trimmed by 5 bases and the J gene end by 6 bases; junction bases not matched to a gene: 11. Germline CDR1 reads SEHNR; CDR2 reads FQNEAQ (reference sequence). This CDR3 region has 15 residues. CDR3 residues: CASSHFLTGVAEAFF. The CDR3 bases are TGTGCCAGCAGCCATTTCCTGACAGGGGTGGCTGAAGCTTTCTTT.

V gene TRBV6-1 combines with J gene TRBJ1-2; TRBD1 is a possible D gene (5 bases). Germline V gene lookup returns CDR1 MNHNS and CDR2 SASEGT. The V gene lost 3 bases and the J gene lost 7 bases, with 21 bases spanning the gap. This CDR3 contains 16 residues. This CDR3 is CASSDLWALGGSGYTF. The CDR3 DNA is TGTGCCAGCAGTGATCTATGGGCCTTGGGGGGGAGTGGCTACACCTTC.